This entry lists 17 T cell receptor beta chains sequenced from one sample in a study of Graves' ophthalmopathy and Graves' hyperthyroidism. RNA transcripts were the source from which TCR beta CDR3 regions were amplified. RT-PCR was first run with HTBI primers, then multiplex PCR in a second round. MiXCR, applied by TCRdb to the multiplex PCR reads, yields one record per CDR3 protein. The table has approximately 700,000 distinct CDR3 sequences, over 40% seen once; the top ten hold roughly 3.5%. The specimen sequenced was peripheral blood. The receptors here all came from an adult man with Graves' ophthalmopathy.

The chain recombines TRBV7-9 with TRBJ1-2; 10 bases align to TRBD1. CDR1 SEHNR and CDR2 FQNEAQ come from the germline V gene (reference sequence). CDR3 length: 14 residues. V lost 5 bases to trimming and J lost 6 bases; unmatched junction nucleotides: 6. As DNA, the CDR3 is TGTGCCAGCAGCCGACAGGGGGCTTACGATGGCTACACCTTC. Protein: CASSRQGAYDGYTF.

The sample holds many counts of this clonotype. This chain uses TRBV2 with TRBJ1-1; 8 nucleotides match TRBD1. V shed 6 bases and J 1 base; nucleotides not matched to a gene: 7. Germline V gene sequence: CDR1 SNHLY, CDR2 FYNNEI. This CDR3 region has 15 residues. The CDR3 reads CASSKRDRRNTEAFF. CDR3 DNA sequence: TGTGCCAGCAGCAAACGGGACAGGCGGAACACTGAAGCTTTCTTT. The full variable domain, in which reference TRBV2 and TRBJ1-1 provide the parts outside the CDR3, is EPEVTQTPSHQVTQMGQEVILRCVPISNHLYFYWYRQILGQKVEFLVSFYNNEISEKSEIFDDQFSVERPDGSNFTLKIRSTKLEDSAMYFCASSKRDRRNTEAFFGQGTRLTVV.

The genes are TRBV25-1 and TRBJ1-1, with 10 bases fitting TRBD1. Germline V gene data show CDR1 as MGHDK and CDR2 as SYGVNS. The CDR3 runs to 14 residues. V gave up 8 bases and J gave up 0 bases; unmatched junction bases: 3. The CDR3 protein is CASLTGGMNTEAFF. The CDR3 region has the DNA TGTGCCAGCTTGACAGGGGGCATGAACACTGAAGCTTTCTTT. The whole variable domain, remainder taken from reference TRBV25-1 and TRBJ1-1, is EADIYQTPRYLVIGTGKKITLECSQTMGHDKMYWYQQDPGMELHLIHYSYGVNSTEKGDLSSESTVSRIRTEHFPLTLESARPSHTSQYLCASLTGGMNTEAFFGQGTRLTVV.

This clonotype was counted only a few times. V gene TRBV30 combines with J gene TRBJ2-5; D tentatively reads TRBD1 or TRBD2 (5 bases each). Trimming took off 3 bases at V and 10 bases at J, with 18 bases between the two ends. Germline CDR1 and CDR2: GTSNPN and SVGIG (reference sequence). The CDR3 loop spans 13 amino acids. In DNA form, the CDR3 reads TGTGCCTGGAGCCCGGGACCCCAATTCGTCCAGTACTTC. Residues: CAWSPGPQFVQYF.

There are many counts of this clonotype. The V call is TRBV18, the J call TRBJ2-7; D unclear. Germline V gene data show CDR1 as KGHSH and CDR2 as LQKENI. The CDR3 covers 12 residues. V dropped 8 bases and J dropped 0 bases, with 8 bases sitting between them. The CDR3 nucleotides are TGTGCCAGCAGTCCCAGCTCCTACGAGCAGTACTTC. Protein: CASSPSSYEQYF.

The J gene is TRBJ2-7, the V gene TRBV5-1; D ambiguous. Trimming left V 0 bases short and J 2 bases short, with 12 bases between. This CDR3 is 15 amino acids long. Per the germline V gene, CDR1 is SGHRS and CDR2 is YFSETQ. The CDR3 region has the DNA TGCGCCAGCAGCTTGGGGTTCAACCCAACCTACGAGCAGTACTTC. Translated: CASSLGFNPTYEQYF. Full variable domain (outside the CDR3, taken from reference TRBV5-1 and TRBJ2-7): KAGVTQTPRYLIKTRGQQVTLSCSPISGHRSVSWYQQTPGQGLQFLFEYFSETQRNKGNFPGRFSGRQFSNSRSEMNVSTLELGDSALYLCASSLGFNPTYEQYFGPGTRLTVT.

In its sample, this clonotype was seen once. One junction end does not reproduce the germline sequence, and a read error may be involved. The chain couples TRBV10-3 to TRBJ1-6; 11 nucleotides match TRBD1. Germline V gives CDR1 ENHRY, CDR2 SYGVKD. The CDR3 totals 16 residues. The DNA for the CDR3 is TGTGCCATCAATGAGAGACCGGGACAGGGGGATTCACCCCACCACTTT. Protein product: CAINERPGQGDSPHHF.

V is TRBV25-1 and J is TRBJ1-6, with 8 bases fitting TRBD1. Per the germline V gene, CDR1 is MGHDK and CDR2 is SYGVNS. V shed 6 bases, J shed 10 bases, and the junction held 11 bases outside the gene matches. CDR3 size: 15 residues. CDR3 sequence reads: CASREGETGDSPLHF. The CDR3 region has the DNA TGTGCCAGCAGAGAAGGCGAGACAGGGGACTCACCCCTCCACTTT. The full variable domain, with the rest looked up from reference TRBV25-1 and TRBJ1-6, is EADIYQTPRYLVIGTGKKITLECSQTMGHDKMYWYQQDPGMELHLIHYSYGVNSTEKGDLSSESTVSRIRTEHFPLTLESARPSHTSQYLCASREGETGDSPLHFGNGTRLTVT.

This clonotype was observed at least ten times. The chain has TRBV9 and TRBJ1-3; 8 nucleotides align to TRBD1. The CDR3 has 14 amino acids. Unmatched junction bases numbered 2, after V lost 2 bases and J lost 4 bases. Germline V CDR1 and CDR2: SGDLS, YYNGEE. CDR3 coding DNA: TGTGCCAGCAGCGTGGGACAGGCCGGAAACACCATATATTTT. Translating it yields CASSVGQAGNTIYF.

This clonotype was picked up many times. V gene TRBV2 combines with J gene TRBJ1-1, with 7 positions matching TRBD1. Trimming cost V 6 bases and J 1 base; bases outside gene matches: 8. The length of the CDR3 is 15 residues. Germline V CDR1 and CDR2: SNHLY, FYNNEI. This CDR3 is CASSPRQGKNTEAFF. The CDR3 region has the DNA TGTGCCAGCAGCCCTAGACAGGGAAAGAACACTGAAGCTTTCTTT.

The chain carries TRBV4-2 and TRBJ1-1; possible D gene TRBD1, 6 bases. Between the trimmed V and J ends, which lost 4 bases and 1 base, there was a span of 16 bases. The CDR3 covers 16 residues. Looked up from germline, CDR1 is LGHNA and CDR2 is YNFKEQ. The CDR3 DNA reads TGTGCCAGCAGCCGCCGCTACAGGGAGCAGAACACTGAAGCTTTCTTT. Amino acid sequence: CASSRRYREQNTEAFF.

The table lists this clonotype with many counts. The chain couples TRBV7-2 to TRBJ2-5, with 9 bases that match TRBD2. Per germline, CDR1 SGHTA and CDR2 FQGNSA. The V gene end was trimmed by 1 base and the J gene end by 10 bases; junction bases not matched to a gene: 10. The CDR3 covers 15 residues. This CDR3 reads CASSLGLELRGGQYF. As DNA, the CDR3 is TGTGCCAGCAGCTTAGGCTTAGAGCTGCGGGGGGGCCAGTACTTC.

This clonotype was counted between two and nine times. DNA for the CDR3: TGCAGCGTTGTCGGGGGGGAGGGTGAGCAGTTCTTC. Protein product: CSVVGGEGEQFF. The chain couples TRBV29-1 to TRBJ2-1; the match to TRBD2 covers 8 bases. After removal of 4 bases from V and 9 bases from J, the junction contained 5 bases not matched to a gene. This CDR3 has 12 residues. Germline CDR1 and CDR2: SQVTM and ANQGSEA.

The CDR3 loop is CATSDLEGTTYGYTF. The CDR3 region has the DNA TGTGCCACCAGTGATTTGGAGGGGACCACCTATGGCTACACCTTC. This sequence joins TRBV24-1 and TRBJ1-2, with a possible D match to TRBD1 (5 bases). The length of the CDR3 is 15 residues. Trimming took off 0 bases at V and 4 bases at J, with 11 bases between the two ends. Germline V gene lookup returns CDR1 KGHDR and CDR2 SFDVKD.

This clonotype was seen ten or more times. This chain links TRBV7-2 with TRBJ2-7, with D unclear. The germline V gene has CDR1 SGHTA and CDR2 FQGNSA. Trimming pared 0 bases from V and 5 bases from J, leaving 8 bases between. This CDR3 is built from 13 residues. The CDR3 region is CASSLARSHEQYF. Here the CDR3 DNA reads TGTGCCAGCAGCTTAGCTCGTAGCCACGAGCAGTACTTC.

This sequence joins TRBV7-2 and TRBJ1-2, with D tentatively TRBD1 (5 bases). The CDR3 spans 14 residues. V lost 11 bases and J 4 bases, leaving 20 bases between the germline ends. Germline lookup yields CDR1 SGHTA and CDR2 FQGNSA. CDR3 bases: TGTGCCTGGAATAGACAGCATACTCCCTATGGCTACACCTTC. Translation: CAWNRQHTPYGYTF.

This clonotype has at least ten counts. This sequence joins TRBV6-5 and TRBJ1-1; D is uncertain. Per germline, CDR1 MNHEY and CDR2 SVGAGI. The CDR3 runs 14 residues. V gave up 1 base and J gave up 7 bases, with 13 bases separating them. This CDR3 is CASSYWRGRGEAFF. CDR3 coding DNA: TGTGCCAGCAGTTACTGGCGGGGAAGAGGTGAAGCTTTCTTT.